These T cell receptor beta chains were read from a single sample in a study of T cells in Graves' hyperthyroidism and ophthalmopathy. A single record per CDR3 protein comes from TCRdb applying MiXCR to the multiplex PCR reads. The sample yields 450,000 to 500,000 distinct CDR3 sequences, approximately 22% seen once. The sequencing input was blood. The receptors originated from a woman aged 70-85 years with Graves' ophthalmopathy. Both conserved end residues are part of each CDR3. A D gene is named only where the DNA matches it firmly. Clone size is not always given. Where it is, it says once, few, many or a class for expanded clones.

>TRBJ1-2|.|TRBV29-1|.
TGCAGCGTTGAGCGTGGCCAGGGGATTAACTATGGCTACACCTTC
CSVERGQGINYGYTF
>TRBJ1-6|.|TRBV7-2|.
TGTGCCACCGGGGGGAGGGGAGAATATAATTCACCCCTCCACTTT
CATGGRGEYNSPLHF
>TRBJ1-6|TRBD1|TRBV29-1|few
TGCAGCGTTCGGGACAGAACCAATAATTCACCCCTCCACTTT
CSVRDRTNNSPLHF
>TRBJ2-2|.|TRBV18|.
TGTGCCAGCTCACCCTCTAGCGACCCGAACACCGGGGAGCTGTTTTTT
CASSPSSDPNTGELFF
>TRBJ2-5|.|TRBV20-1|many
TGCAGTGCTAGTCAGGAGACCCAGTACTTC
CSASQETQYF
>TRBJ1-4|.|TRBV4-3|.
TGCGCCAGCAGCCAAGGAGGGCACGGGGGTGAAAAACTGTTTTTT
CASSQGGHGGEKLFF
>TRBJ2-6|TRBD1|TRBV4-3|.
TGCGCCAGCAGCCAAGCGGACAGGGCTGGGGCCAACGTCCTGACTTTC
CASSQADRAGANVLTF
>TRBJ1-2|.|TRBV3-1|few
TGTGCCAGCAGTTACGGGGGCTACACCTTC
CASSYGGYTF
>TRBJ1-1|.|TRBV20-1|.
TGCAGTGCTAGAGTGGGGGGGCTCTTTTTTGCCACTGAAGCTTTCTTT
CSARVGGLFFATEAFF
>TRBJ2-5|.|TRBV3-1|.
TGTGCCAGCAGCCATGGGCGAGAGACCCAGTACTTC
CASSHGRETQYF
>TRBJ1-1|.|TRBV30|.
TGTGCCTGGAGTCTCGCCTTTGAAGCTTTCTTT
CAWSLAFEAFF
>TRBJ1-6|.|TRBV18|few
TGTGCCAGCTCACCCGCTCGAGGTTATTCACCCCTCCACTTT
CASSPARGYSPLHF
>TRBJ2-1|TRBD1|TRBV20-1|few
TGCAGTGCTGAAGACAGGGGTCGGCACAATGAGCAGTTCTTC
CSAEDRGRHNEQFF
>TRBJ2-2|.|TRBV6-1|few
TGTGCCAGCAGTTTCCGGGACTTAACCGGGGAGCTGTTTTTT
CASSFRDLTGELFF
>TRBJ2-5|.|TRBV7-6|.
TGTGCCAGCAGCTTATCTTTTTCTCGGGAGACCCAGTACTTC
CASSLSFSRETQYF
>TRBJ2-4|TRBD2|TRBV9|few
TGTGCCAGCAGCCAGGGAGGGAACCCAGCCAAAAACATTCAGTACTTC
CASSQGGNPAKNIQYF
>TRBJ1-1|.|TRBV6-1|few
TGTGCCAGCAAGGCGGAGACAGTGAACACTGAAGCTTTCTTT
CASKAETVNTEAFF
>TRBJ2-3|.|TRBV3-1|many
TGTGCCAGCAGCCGTCTTCCAGCGGTACTGGATACGCAGTATTTT
CASSRLPAVLDTQYF
>TRBJ1-1|.|TRBV30|few
TGTGCCTGGAGTCGAGGGGATCCGGCCGTGGCTTTCTTT
CAWSRGDPAVAFF
>TRBJ1-2|TRBD1|TRBV6-2/TRBV6-3|many
TGTGCCAGTATCGACTCCGGGACAGGGAATGGCTACACCTTC
CASIDSGTGNGYTF
>TRBJ2-5|.|TRBV6-1|.
TGTGCCAGCAGGCTAGAGATTCGGGGAACAGGGACCCAGTACTTC
CASRLEIRGTGTQYF
>TRBJ1-2|.|TRBV12-3/TRBV12-4|.
TGTGCCAGCAGTTTGTCCATCCCCCTAGGGGGCTACACCTTC
CASSLSIPLGGYTF
>TRBJ2-7|.|TRBV6-1|few
TGTGCCAGCAGTTTTACACTCTCCAGCTCCTACGAGCAGTACTTC
CASSFTLSSSYEQYF
>TRBJ2-3|.|TRBV27|.
TGTGCCAGCGGGGCCCTCCGGCTAGATACGCAGTATTTT
CASGALRLDTQYF
>TRBJ2-6|.|TRBV2|few
TGTGCCAGCAAAGAACAGGGAACTGGGGCCAACGTCCTGACTTTC
CASKEQGTGANVLTF
>TRBJ1-6|TRBD1|TRBV6-1|.
TGTGCCAGCAGTGAGGGGACAGGGAGCAATTCACCCCTCCACTTT
CASSEGTGSNSPLHF
>TRBJ2-1|.|TRBV9|.
TGTGCCAGCAGCGTAGAGTGGCGGGGGCCCTACAATGAGCAGTTCTTC
CASSVEWRGPYNEQFF
>TRBJ2-5|.|TRBV11-1|.
TGTGCCAGCAGCAGACAACCACAAGAGACCCAGTACTTC
CASSRQPQETQYF
>TRBJ2-2|.|TRBV5-1|.
TGCGCCAGCAGGACATTGGGGACCGGGGAGCTGTTTTTT
CASRTLGTGELFF
>TRBJ2-3|.|TRBV7-2|many
TGTGCCAGCAGTGAGGGGAGCACAGATACGCAGTATTTT
CASSEGSTDTQYF
>TRBJ2-1|.|TRBV28|.
TGTGCCAGCAGTTTTGAAGGAGTTTCCTACAATGAGCAGTTCTTC
CASSFEGVSYNEQFF
>TRBJ1-2|.|TRBV6-2/TRBV6-3|.
TGTGCCAGCAATACAGGCTATGGCTACACCTTC
CASNTGYGYTF
>TRBJ1-1|.|TRBV3-1|.
TGTGCCAGCACCCAACGGGGGAACACTGAAGCTTTCTTT
CASTQRGNTEAFF
>TRBJ2-6|TRBD1|TRBV27|.
TGTGCCAGCAGTTCGACAGGGACCTCTGGGGCCAACGTCCTGACTTTC
CASSSTGTSGANVLTF
>TRBJ1-5|.|TRBV2|many
TGTGCCAGCAGTGAGGGTCTAGGCAATCAGCCCCAGCATTTT
CASSEGLGNQPQHF
>TRBJ2-1|TRBD2|TRBV24-1|many
TGTGCCACCAGTTCTGCCAGCGGGAGGACTTCCAATGAGCAGTTCTTC
CATSSASGRTSNEQFF
>TRBJ2-7|.|TRBV7-2|.
TGTGCCAGCAGCCCCTCGGTGATTTACGAGCAGTACTTC
CASSPSVIYEQYF
>TRBJ1-2|.|TRBV2|many
TGTGCCAGCAGTCAGGTTTCCTATGGCTACACCTTC
CASSQVSYGYTF
>TRBJ1-1|.|TRBV4-3|few
TGCGCCAGCAGCCAAAGGGGGGGATTTACTGAAGCTTTCTTT
CASSQRGGFTEAFF
>TRBJ1-1|.|TRBV13|.
TGTGCCAGCAGCCTCCAACAGGGATCGAACACTGAAGCTTTCTTT
CASSLQQGSNTEAFF
>TRBJ1-1|.|TRBV24-1|.
TGTGCCACCAGTGCACAGGGAACGGAGAACACTGAAGCTTTCTTT
CATSAQGTENTEAFF
>TRBJ2-3|TRBD2|TRBV2|few
TGTGCCAGCAGTGTAGGTAGCGGGATGAGCACAGATACGCAGTATTTT
CASSVGSGMSTDTQYF
>TRBJ2-4|.|TRBV6-5|.
TGTGCCAGCAGTTACTCAGGGCCAGGAGCCAAAAACATTCAGTACTTC
CASSYSGPGAKNIQYF
>TRBJ2-5|TRBD2|TRBV12-3/TRBV12-4|many
TGTGCCAGCAGTTTCGGCCTAGCGGGAGTGGAGACCCAGTACTTC
CASSFGLAGVETQYF
>TRBJ2-1|TRBD1|TRBV28|few
TGTGCCAGCAGTTTGGGCCCCGCGACAGGGACCGGCCAGTTCTTC
CASSLGPATGTGQFF
>TRBJ1-1|.|TRBV5-4|.
TGTGCCAGCAGCTTGGCCAATGGCCCACGTATTATGAACACTGAAGCTTTCTTT
CASSLANGPRIMNTEAFF
>TRBJ2-1|.|TRBV11-2|few
TGTGCCAGCAGCCCCATCAATTACAATGAGCAGTTCTTC
CASSPINYNEQFF
>TRBJ2-3|TRBD2|TRBV4-2|.
TGTGCCAGCAGCCGTCCCCCACGGGAGGGCCTTAGTACGCAGTATTTT
CASSRPPREGLSTQYF
>TRBJ2-3|TRBD2|TRBV6-5|.
TGTGCCAGCAGTTACCCCCTAGCGGGAGTGACAGATACGCAGTATTTT
CASSYPLAGVTDTQYF
>TRBJ2-1|TRBD2|TRBV28|few
TGTGCCAGCTCACCACCGGGGGGGCCGGAGCAGTTCTTC
CASSPPGGPEQFF
>TRBJ2-5|.|TRBV20-1|many
TGCAGTGCTGCCGGGAAACAAGAGACCCAGTACTTC
CSAAGKQETQYF
>TRBJ2-6|TRBD2|TRBV9|few
TGTGCCAGCAGCGTAGGCGGGAGCGCTGGGGCCAACGTCCTGACTTTC
CASSVGGSAGANVLTF
>TRBJ1-4|.|TRBV4-3|few
TGCGCCAGCAGCCAAGATTCGGCTATAGAGAGAAAACTGTTTTTT
CASSQDSAIERKLFF
>TRBJ2-3|TRBD1|TRBV20-1|many
TGCAGTGCGAGACGTGGGACAGCACGCACAGATACGCAGTATTTT
CSARRGTARTDTQYF
>TRBJ2-5|.|TRBV2|many
TGTGCCAGCAGTGACGACTATCAAGAGACCCAGTACTTC
CASSDDYQETQYF
>TRBJ1-5|TRBD1|TRBV5-1|few
TGCGCCAGCAGCCCCCAGGGGGGAGGACAGCCCCAGCATTTT
CASSPQGGGQPQHF
>TRBJ1-1|.|TRBV6-1|.
TGTGCCAGCAGTCGGCTATCGGGGCATGGAGCTTTCTTT
CASSRLSGHGAFF
>TRBJ1-4|TRBD1|TRBV10-3|few
TGTGCCATCAGTGAGTCGACAGGGGAAGAAAAACTGTTTTTT
CAISESTGEEKLFF